The 18 T cell receptor beta chains listed next were all sequenced from one sample in a study of blood T cells in healthy people across ages (dated by TCRdb to 2015 to 2017). Libraries were made using 5' RACE. The instrument given in TCRdb is Illumina HiSeq 2500. A second roughly 6 to 12 cycle PCR used a sample-barcoded 5' primer and a J-beta primer mix. In-frame beta chains were kept once TCRdb had trimmed the public reads at Q25 with fastp and called clones with MiXCR. For every CDR3 protein sequence, its rows merge into one entry that carries the most common genes and DNA. For this sample the table gives around 1.5 million distinct CDR3 sequences, of which 42% were detected only once. The top ten clonotypes cover 6.5% to 10% of the sample. Source material: blood. These receptors came from a woman under 30 in good health.

The chain employs TRBV6-5 and TRBJ2-4; the D is unclear. Near its end, the DNA agrees better with TRBJ2-7, so the J call may be wrong. From germline, CDR1 is MNHEY and CDR2 SVGAGI. The CDR3 consists of 12 residues. The DNA of the CDR3 is TGTGCCAGCAGAACCCCTAGCTACGAGCAGTACTTC. Protein product: CASRTPSYEQYF.

This rearrangement joins TRBV20-1 to TRBJ1-5, with D maybe TRBD1 (6 bases). This CDR3 has 15 residues. The ends were cut back, 3 bases at V and 4 bases at J, with 16 bases in the middle. CDR1 DFQATT and CDR2 SNEGSKA come from the germline V gene (reference sequence). The CDR3, as DNA: TGCAGTGCTAGCCCCTCGACAGGAACGAATCAGCCCCAGCATTTT. This codes for CSASPSTGTNQPQHF.

The CDR3 is CASSASPQLGQPQHF. DNA of the CDR3: TGTGCCAGCAGCGCCAGCCCTCAGTTAGGCCAGCCCCAGCATTTT. This chain joins TRBV9 and TRBJ1-5; D remains ambiguous. The CDR3 runs 15 residues. The V end lost 3 bases, the J end lost 7 bases, and 17 bases lay between the germline ends. Germline loops: CDR1 SGDLS, CDR2 YYNGEE.

In this sample, this clonotype turned up a few times. The rearrangement links TRBV25-1 to TRBJ1-2, with TRBD1 as a possible D gene (5 bases). V was shortened by 5 bases and J by 4 bases, with 17 bases between the two germline ends. Germline lookup yields CDR1 MGHDK and CDR2 SYGVNS. The CDR3 contains 15 residues. This chain's CDR3 is CASSPPGGRIYGYTF. DNA of the CDR3: TGTGCCAGCAGTCCACCTGGGGGGAGAATCTATGGCTACACCTTC.

This clonotype was counted between two and nine times. This rearrangement joins TRBV12-3 or TRBV12-4 to TRBJ2-1, with unresolved D. Trimming left V 8 bases short and J 1 base short, with 12 bases between. The CDR3 runs to 14 residues. CDR3 sequence: CASGPLDSYNEQFF. The DNA of the CDR3 is TGTGCCAGCGGGCCATTAGATTCCTACAATGAGCAGTTCTTC.

This clonotype was seen a handful of times. The V call is TRBV2, the J call TRBJ2-5, with D unclear. The V end was cut by 7 bases, the J end by 2 bases, with 11 bases between. The CDR3 is 13 residues long. Germline CDR1 SNHLY, CDR2 FYNNEI. The CDR3 here is CASTGGFQETQYF. CDR3 sequence (DNA): TGTGCCAGCACGGGTGGGTTTCAAGAGACCCAGTACTTC.

This clonotype was seen repeatedly, ten times or more. The CDR3 spells CASSLAGGDPYQETQYF. DNA of the CDR3: TGCGCCAGCAGCTTGGCCGGGGGGGACCCGTACCAAGAGACCCAGTACTTC. V and J are TRBV5-1 and TRBJ2-5; 8 bases align to TRBD2. Germline CDR1 SGHRS, CDR2 YFSETQ. Trimming took 0 bases from V and 0 from J; bases not matched to a gene: 7. CDR3 length: 17 amino acids.

This clonotype was seen a handful of times. The rearrangement links TRBV7-9 to TRBJ1-2; D unclear. Between the trimmed V and J ends, which lost 0 bases and 13 bases, there was a span of 12 bases. The CDR3 runs 12 residues. Germline CDR1 SEHNR, CDR2 FQNEAQ (reference sequence). DNA for the CDR3: TGTGCCAGCAGCTTAGCAGGGTCCCCTGTCACCTTC. Amino acid sequence: CASSLAGSPVTF.

The chain employs TRBV10-3 and TRBJ2-1, with 9 bases fitting TRBD2. The V and J ends lost 0 bases and 8 bases, in that order; junction bases with no gene match: 5. The CDR3 runs to 15 residues. Per germline, CDR1 ENHRY and CDR2 SYGVKD. CDR3 loop: CAISESASGNHEQFF. CDR3 bases: TGTGCCATCAGTGAGTCGGCTAGCGGGAATCATGAGCAGTTCTTC.

There are a few counts of this clonotype. J is TRBJ2-1 and V is TRBV9; D call uncertain. The J call may not be correct, given that the DNA end is closer to TRBJ2-7. Germline V lookup: CDR1 SGDLS, CDR2 YYNGEE. This CDR3 has 15 residues. For the CDR3, the DNA is TGTGCCAGCAGCCCCGCGGCTACCTCCTACAATGAGCAGTACTTC. Encoded protein: CASSPAATSYNEQYF.

The chain carries TRBV9 and TRBJ2-2; 9 nucleotides match TRBD1. Trimming removed 3 bases from V and 6 bases from J; junction bases left unmatched: 6. Germline V gene data show CDR1 as SGDLS and CDR2 as YYNGEE. CDR3 size: 15 residues. CDR3 nucleotide sequence: TGTGCCAGCAGCGCCGGGACAGGGATTGCCGGGGAGCTGTTTTTT. As protein: CASSAGTGIAGELFF.

V is TRBV4-1 and J is TRBJ2-7, with D perhaps matching TRBD1 or TRBD2 (5 bases each). The CDR3 extends over 15 amino acids. V was shortened by 0 bases and J by 1 base, with 10 bases between the two germline ends. Germline V CDR1 and CDR2: MGHRA, YSYEKL. The CDR3 sequence: CASSQETGLSYEQYF. CDR3 in DNA: TGCGCCAGCAGCCAAGAAACGGGGCTATCCTACGAGCAGTACTTC.

The chain carries TRBV20-1 and TRBJ2-7; D possibly corresponds to TRBD1 (6 bases). The V gene lost 1 base and the J gene lost 0 bases, with 13 bases spanning the gap. Germline CDR1 is DFQATT and CDR2 is SNEGSKA (reference sequence). The CDR3 length is 15 residues. CDR3 DNA sequence: TGCAGTGCTAGAGGGAACCGGGACAACTCCTACGAGCAGTACTTC. Its translation: CSARGNRDNSYEQYF.

This clonotype was counted only a few times. The chain employs TRBV20-1 and TRBJ2-1; 9 bases agree with TRBD2. V was clipped by 4 bases and J by 7 bases; unmatched bases: 8. There are 14 residues in the CDR3. Looked up from germline, CDR1 is DFQATT and CDR2 is SNEGSKA (reference sequence). Written as DNA, the CDR3 is TGCAGTGCTACAAGGACTAGCGAAGGAAATGAGCAGTTCTTC. Residues: CSATRTSEGNEQFF.

This clonotype was observed once. The genes are TRBV20-1 and TRBJ2-2; the D is unclear. Trimming stripped 5 bases from V and 7 bases from J, with 14 bases between. Germline CDR1 and CDR2: DFQATT and SNEGSKA (reference sequence). This CDR3 comprises 13 residues. The CDR3 sequence is CSAPHQIHGELFF. The CDR3 nucleotides read TGCAGTGCTCCCCACCAGATTCACGGGGAGCTGTTTTTT.

This clonotype was seen just once. The rearrangement links TRBV2 to TRBJ2-2; D remains unclear. The ends were cut back, 7 bases at V and 3 bases at J, with 3 bases in the middle. Germline assignment: CDR1 SNHLY and CDR2 FYNNEI. There are 11 residues in the CDR3. The CDR3 DNA reads as TGTGCCAGCAAGGACACCGGGGAGCTGTTTTTT. This codes for CASKDTGELFF. The full variable domain, with the rest looked up from reference TRBV2 and TRBJ2-2, is EPEVTQTPSHQVTQMGQEVILRCVPISNHLYFYWYRQILGQKVEFLVSFYNNEISEKSEIFDDQFSVERPDGSNFTLKIRSTKLEDSAMYFCASKDTGELFFGEGSRLTVL.

V and J are TRBV7-8 and TRBJ2-3, with TRBD2 matching 7 bases. The CDR3 has 17 residues. The V gene's germline CDR1 is SGHVS and CDR2 FQNEAQ. V shed 0 bases, J shed 5 bases, and the junction held 11 bases outside the gene matches. As DNA, the CDR3 is TGTGCCAGCAGCTTAGCGTGGGAGGGGTCGGGGGTAGATACGCAGTATTTT. Translated, it gives CASSLAWEGSGVDTQYF.

The chain links TRBV6-5 to TRBJ2-3; the D is unclear. Between the trimmed V and J ends, which lost 6 bases and 6 bases, there was a span of 13 bases. This CDR3 region has 13 residues. Germline loops: CDR1 MNHEY, CDR2 SVGAGI. The CDR3 is CASRTDQGDTQYF. DNA for the CDR3: TGTGCCAGCAGGACCGATCAAGGGGATACGCAGTATTTT.